Described below is a single TCR beta chain sequence and its context. As yet, its antigen is unknown. These data belong to a study of post-analysis software for immune sequencing data. Study information: The patients showed relapsing-remitting, secondary progressive and progressive-relapsing multiple sclerosis courses.

The CDR3 runs 12 residues. Germline V CDR1 and CDR2: DFQATT, SNEGSKA (reference sequence). Trimming cost V 8 bases and J 2 bases, with 13 bases left between them. TCR beta cDNA libraries had unique molecular identifiers. A single record per CDR3 protein comes from TCRdb applying MiXCR to the PCR reads. The top ten clones hold more than 0.45% of a sample with fewer than 850,000 distinct CDR3 sequences, less than 35% of them seen once. General study results and limits: Relative to controls, patients had roughly five TRBV segments at higher frequency, with TRBV5-6, TRBV5-1 and TRBV20-1 among these. Significantly lower normalized Chao1 diversity was found in patients with multiple sclerosis relative to controls.

Sequences were obtained from blood. The chain joins TRBV20-1 to TRBJ2-7, with D maybe TRBD1 (6 bases). This TCR came from a girl between 10 and 17 years old with multiple sclerosis. This CDR3 is CSSEDSAYEQYF. CDR3 coding DNA: TGCAGTTCCGAGGACAGCGCCTACGAGCAGTACTTC.